These 31 T cell receptor beta chains came from one sample sequenced in a study of blood T cell repertoires in COVID-19. Assay used: immunoSEQ multiplex PCR; TCRdb lists only in-frame clones, some missing. The table records some 100,000 clones, roughly 87% of them present only once. The material sequenced was peripheral blood. The receptors here all came from a man aged 30-40 years in a cohort sampled during active COVID-19.

The chain is built from TRBV10-3 and TRBJ2-2; D possibly corresponds to TRBD2 (6 bases). Per germline, CDR1 ENHRY and CDR2 SYGVKD. This CDR3 has 13 residues. Between the trimmed V and J ends, which lost 5 bases and 7 bases, there was a span of 11 bases. This CDR3 reads CAISSRGDGELFF. For the CDR3, the DNA is TGTGCCATCAGTTCCCGCGGGGACGGGGAGCTGTTTTTT.

This rearrangement joins TRBV4-2 to TRBJ1-1; 7 bases are shared with TRBD1. This CDR3 spans 15 amino acids. CDR1 is LGHNA and CDR2 is YNFKEQ in the germline V gene. V lost 0 bases and J lost 10; bases outside the gene matches: 11. CDR3 loop: CASSQEGTGVSGAFF. The CDR3, as DNA: TGTGCCAGCAGCCAAGAGGGTACAGGGGTCAGCGGAGCTTTCTTT.

The rearrangement links TRBV6-5 to TRBJ1-1; D gene unclear. The length of the CDR3 is 14 residues. CDR1 and CDR2 (germline): MNHEY, SVGAGI. The V gene lost 6 bases and the J gene lost 5 bases, with 16 bases spanning the gap. The CDR3 DNA follows: TGTGCCAGCAGCCTGCGGGTGGGTCGTACTGAAGCTTTCTTT. It codes for CASSLRVGRTEAFF.

The chain carries TRBV18 and TRBJ2-7, with D uncertain. Germline values: CDR1 KGHSH, CDR2 LQKENI. The CDR3 extends over 18 amino acids. Trimming removed 2 bases at V and 2 bases at J, with 22 bases between. The CDR3 region has the DNA TGTGCCAGCTCACCAGAGAATGTGTTCGTTGCAGGCGCCTACGAGCAGTACTTC. This encodes CASSPENVFVAGAYEQYF.

The gene calls are TRBV5-6 and TRBJ2-7, with 8 bases lining up with TRBD1. There are 13 residues in the CDR3. With V trimmed by 1 base and J by 8 bases, 5 bases remained unmatched. Per germline, CDR1 SGHDT and CDR2 YYEEEE. CDR3 sequence reads: CASSLTDRGKQYF. The CDR3 DNA follows: TGTGCCAGCAGCTTGACTGACAGGGGAAAGCAGTACTTC.

V is TRBV5-6 and J is TRBJ2-3; D perhaps matches TRBD2 (7 bases). This CDR3 region has 18 residues. V lost 0 bases, J lost 5 bases, and 22 bases lay in between. Germline lookup yields CDR1 SGHDT and CDR2 YYEEEE. CDR3 sequence (DNA): TGTGCCAGCAGCTTGGCCCCTCTCCGTGGGGGGGCAAAAGATACGCAGTATTTT. Translation gives CASSLAPLRGGAKDTQYF.

V usage is TRBV6-5 and J usage is TRBJ1-4; weak D call: TRBD1 (5 bases). Germline CDR1 reads MNHEY; CDR2 reads SVGAGI. Trimming left V 3 bases short and J 7 bases short, with 12 bases between. CDR3 length: 14 residues. The CDR3 region is CASSYYRGGEKLFF. The CDR3 DNA sequence: TGTGCCAGCAGTTATTATAGGGGCGGTGAAAAACTGTTTTTT.

On this clone: The DNA is omitted, as the CDR3 cannot be located on it reliably, and the CDR3 follows TCRdb's listing. The chain employs TRBV12-3 or TRBV12-4 and TRBJ2-5; TRBD2, the table's D call, was not compared with the DNA. The CDR3 is 13 residues long, counting both termini. CDR3 sequence: CASSFFGEETQYF.

The rearrangement joins TRBV5-8 to TRBJ2-7, with TRBD1 matching 10 bases. Trimming at V came to 3 bases and at J to 3 bases, leaving 9 bases not matched to a gene. Germline assignment: CDR1 SGHTS and CDR2 YDEGEE. This CDR3 is 16 amino acids long. The CDR3 loop is CASSYILTGGNYEQYF. The CDR3 DNA follows: TGTGCCAGCAGCTACATACTGACAGGGGGCAACTACGAGCAGTACTTC. The entire variable domain, with the rest obtained from reference TRBV5-8 and TRBJ2-7, is as follows: EAGVTQSPTHLIKTRGQQATLRCSPISGHTSVYWYQQALGLGLQFLLWYDEGEERNRGNFPPRFSGRQFPNYSSELNVNALELEDSALYLCASSYILTGGNYEQYFGPGTRLTVT.

Comments on this clone: Other DNA variants within this sample encode the same CDR3. This chain uses TRBV18 with TRBJ1-2; TRBD1 aligns across 9 bases. Germline V CDR1 and CDR2: KGHSH, LQKENI. The ends lost 0 bases at V and 4 bases at J; junction bases unmatched: 0. The CDR3 covers 14 residues. Here the CDR3 reads CASSPPGQGYGYTF. CDR3 coding DNA: TGTGCCAGCTCACCACCGGGACAGGGCTATGGCTACACCTTC.

The chain has TRBV10-3 and TRBJ1-1; the D gene is possibly TRBD1 (5 bases). V lost 4 bases to trimming and J lost 1 base, with 10 bases between them. The CDR3 is made up of 14 amino acids. Looked up from germline, CDR1 is ENHRY and CDR2 is SYGVKD. DNA of the CDR3: TGTGCCATCAGTGTGGAGGGGACGAACACTGAAGCTTTCTTT. This gives the protein CAISVEGTNTEAFF.

V and J are TRBV7-9 and TRBJ1-1, with 7 bases lining up with TRBD1. CDR1 is SEHNR and CDR2 is FQNEAQ in the germline V gene (reference sequence). The V gene end was trimmed by 1 base and the J gene end by 5 bases; junction bases not matched to a gene: 4. This CDR3 has 14 amino acids. CDR3 in DNA: TGTGCCAGCAGCTTAGGACAGGGAGAGACTGAAGCTTTCTTT. Encoded protein: CASSLGQGETEAFF.

A single count supports this clone. The chain employs TRBV27 and TRBJ1-2; D is perhaps TRBD1 (5 bases). This CDR3 region has 14 residues. Germline CDR1 is MNHEY and CDR2 is SMNVEV (reference sequence). V was cut by 5 bases and J by 4 bases, with 14 bases left in between. The CDR3 loop reads CASSGGGAFYGYTF. CDR3 DNA sequence: TGTGCCAGCAGTGGGGGAGGGGCGTTCTATGGCTACACCTTC.

This chain joins TRBV3-1 (or the pseudogene TRBV3-2) and TRBJ2-7; D gene uncertain. This CDR3 has 13 amino acids. V lost 7 bases, J lost 3 bases, and 13 bases lay in between. The germline V gene has CDR1 LGHDT and CDR2 YNNKEL (reference sequence). The CDR3 DNA follows: TGTGCCAGCAACAACAACCAAGACTACGAGCAGTACTTC. This sequence encodes CASNNNQDYEQYF.

V and J are TRBV5-5 and TRBJ2-3, with D tentatively TRBD2 (6 bases). The CDR3 has 16 amino acids. Between the trimmed V and J ends, which lost 0 bases and 2 bases, there was a span of 13 bases. The germline CDR1 and CDR2 sequences are SGHKS and YYEKEE (reference sequence). The CDR3 nucleotides are TGTGCCAGCAGCTTGGCCGTAGGACTACTCACAGATACGCAGTATTTT. Encoded protein: CASSLAVGLLTDTQYF.

The chain has TRBV19 and TRBJ2-7; no clear D gene. This CDR3 has 14 amino acids. Germline CDR1 LNHDA, CDR2 SQIVND (reference sequence). Trimming cost V 1 base and J 4 bases, with 11 bases left between them. CDR3 residues: CASSIANSRYEQYF. In nucleotides, the CDR3 is TGTGCCAGTAGTATAGCGAACAGTAGATACGAGCAGTACTTC. Full variable domain (missing parts from reference TRBV19 and TRBJ2-7): DGGITQSPKYLFRKEGQNVTLSCEQNLNHDAMYWYRQDPGQGLRLIYYSQIVNDFQKGDIAEGYSVSREKKESFPLTVTSAQKNPTAFYLCASSIANSRYEQYFGPGTRLTVT.

The chain carries TRBV4-2 and TRBJ2-3; weak D call: TRBD2 (7 bases). V was shortened by 4 bases and J by 0 bases, with 17 bases between the two germline ends. The CDR3 extends over 17 amino acids. Per the germline V gene, CDR1 is LGHNA and CDR2 is YNFKEQ. CDR3 nucleotides: TGTGCCAGCAGCCCCGAAGGGGGGGGCCCTAGCACAGATACGCAGTATTTT. It codes for CASSPEGGGPSTDTQYF.

This rearrangement joins TRBV4-3 to TRBJ2-3; TRBD2 aligns across 9 bases. V dropped 1 base and J dropped 2; count of bases not matched to a gene: 7. This CDR3 is 17 amino acids long. Germline CDR1 LGHNA, CDR2 YSLEER. CDR3 amino acids: CASSQGTSDLSTDTQYF. Here the CDR3 DNA reads TGCGCCAGCAGCCAAGGGACTAGCGATCTATCCACAGATACGCAGTATTTT.

This chain joins TRBV19 and TRBJ2-7, with TRBD1 matching 8 bases. Germline loops: CDR1 LNHDA, CDR2 SQIVND (reference sequence). The CDR3 loop spans 12 amino acids. V was pared by 7 bases and J by 7 bases, with 6 bases of the junction left unmatched. The CDR3 sequence is CASNAGGSEQYF. CDR3 bases: TGTGCCAGTAACGCAGGGGGCAGTGAGCAGTACTTC.

This chain links TRBV30 with TRBJ1-2, with TRBD1 matching over 8 bases. J lost 9 bases, V lost 1 base, and 7 bases had no gene match. The length of the CDR3 is 13 residues. Germline V gives CDR1 GTSNPN, CDR2 SVGIG (reference sequence). CDR3 coding DNA: TGTGCCTGGAGTGGAACAGGGGGGGAAAGCTACACCTTC. This codes for CAWSGTGGESYTF.

The chain employs TRBV5-1 and TRBJ2-5, with 9 bases matching TRBD2. J lost 2 bases, V lost 5 bases, and 7 bases had no gene match. Germline assignment: CDR1 SGHRS and CDR2 YFSETQ. The CDR3 consists of 15 residues. In DNA, the CDR3 is TGCGCCAGCAGGAGGGCTAGCGGGGAACAAGAGACCCAGTACTTC. It yields the protein CASRRASGEQETQYF.

CDR3 sequence (DNA): TGCGCCAGCAGCTTGGAGAGGCGACAGGGGGCAGATACGCAGTATTTT. It translates to CASSLERRQGADTQYF. J is TRBJ2-3 and V is TRBV5-1; 9 nucleotides match TRBD1. The CDR3 length is 16 residues. Losses at the gene ends were 0 bases for V and 4 bases for J; bases not matched to a gene: 6. Germline loops: CDR1 SGHRS, CDR2 YFSETQ.

The rearrangement links TRBV6-1 to TRBJ1-5; TRBD1 matches at 7 bases. Trimming cost V 0 bases and J 6 bases; bases outside gene matches: 5. Germline-derived CDR1 and CDR2 are MNHNS and SASEGT. This CDR3 has 15 residues. CDR3 loop: CASSEANRGFQPQHF. The CDR3 nucleotides read TGTGCCAGCAGTGAAGCAAACAGGGGATTTCAGCCCCAGCATTTT.

The rearrangement joins TRBV18 to TRBJ2-3; D remains unclear. Trimming took off 3 bases at V and 0 bases at J, with 13 bases between the two ends. Looked up from germline, CDR1 is KGHSH and CDR2 is LQKENI. The CDR3 totals 16 residues. The CDR3 loop reads CASSPRSPSSTDTQYF. In nucleotides, the CDR3 is TGTGCCAGCTCACCCCGTTCCCCCTCTAGCACAGATACGCAGTATTTT.

The rearrangement joins TRBV12-3 or TRBV12-4 to TRBJ1-1; unclear D gene. The CDR3 contains 13 residues. V dropped 7 bases and J dropped 2 bases, with 11 bases sitting between them. CDR3 bases: TGTGCCAGCACCCGGGAGCCCAACACTGAAGCTTTCTTT. Residues: CASTREPNTEAFF.

This sequence joins TRBV30 and TRBJ1-2; TRBD1 agrees at 7 bases. V shed 1 base and J 4 bases; nucleotides not matched to a gene: 9. This CDR3 contains 15 residues. Per germline, CDR1 GTSNPN and CDR2 SVGIG (reference sequence). The CDR3 nucleotides read TGTGCCTGGAGTGAGACAGGGACGCCAATCTATGGCTACACCTTC. It specifies CAWSETGTPIYGYTF.

The genes are TRBV6-5 and TRBJ2-5, with D possibly being TRBD2 (6 bases). Germline V gene sequence: CDR1 MNHEY, CDR2 SVGAGI. This CDR3 contains 15 residues. V was trimmed by 0 bases and J by 5 bases, leaving 13 bases between them. CDR3 sequence (DNA): TGTGCCAGCAGTTACTCTTCCGGGGGTCGGGAGACCCAGTACTTC. Translation: CASSYSSGGRETQYF.

V usage is TRBV7-2 and J usage is TRBJ1-1; D perhaps matches TRBD1 (5 bases). The CDR3 runs 14 residues. Per germline, CDR1 SGHTA and CDR2 FQGNSA. V lost 1 base, J lost 1 base, and 7 bases lay in between. CDR3 DNA: TGTGCCAGCAGCTTAGGTAGGGGGAACACTGAAGCTTTCTTT. Protein product: CASSLGRGNTEAFF. Variable domain in full (rest from reference TRBV7-2 and TRBJ1-1): GAGVSQSPSNKVTEKGKDVELRCDPISGHTALYWYRQSLGQGLEFLIYFQGNSAPDKSGLPSDRFSAERTGGSVSTLTIQRTQQEDSAVYLCASSLGRGNTEAFFGQGTRLTVV.

The rearrangement joins TRBV2 to TRBJ1-2; weak D call: TRBD1 (6 bases). The ends were cut back, 3 bases at V and 4 bases at J, with 12 bases in the middle. The germline V gene encodes CDR1 SNHLY and CDR2 FYNNEI. The CDR3 covers 14 residues. Written as DNA, the CDR3 is TGTGCCAGCAGTGAGGAGATCAGGGGCTATGGCTACACCTTC. It is translated as CASSEEIRGYGYTF.

The V and J genes are TRBV6-5 and TRBJ2-5, with a possible D match to TRBD2 (6 bases). Trimming removed 8 bases from V and 4 bases from J, with 14 bases in between. This CDR3 contains 13 residues. Germline V gene lookup returns CDR1 MNHEY and CDR2 SVGAGI. CDR3 nucleotide sequence: TGTGCCAGCTGCCGACTAGGAGGAGAGACCCAGTACTTC. It yields the protein CASCRLGGETQYF.

The chain carries TRBV4-2 and TRBJ1-2; D is undetermined. The V end lost 1 base, the J end lost 6 bases, and 12 bases lay between the germline ends. Germline V gene sequence: CDR1 LGHNA, CDR2 YNFKEQ. CDR3 length: 14 amino acids. CDR3 residues: CASSQVAGSNGYTF. The CDR3 DNA reads TGTGCCAGCAGCCAAGTGGCGGGAAGCAATGGCTACACCTTC.